These 15 T cell receptor beta chains came from one sample sequenced in a study of OX40 agonist ivuxolimab in advanced cancers. Library method: the immunoSEQ multiplex PCR assay. Entries here come from immuneACCESS through TCRdb and include only in-frame sequences with V and J called. Some clones fail to appear in such tables; in the studies checked, an unresolved V gene covers under half of the shortfall, and the cause of the remainder is unknown. The sample has about 82,000 clones on record, around 86% of them singletons. Together, the top ten hold 0.85% to 1% of the sample. The sample was CD4+ or CD8+ T cells sorted from blood, taken in a trial of the OX40 agonist ivuxolimab. All receptors derive from an adult with an advanced solid tumor such as melanoma, head and neck, liver or kidney cancer.

The rearrangement links TRBV5-1 to TRBJ1-2, with D perhaps TRBD1 (5 bases). CDR1 is SGHRS and CDR2 is YFSETQ in the germline V gene. CDR3 length equals 14 residues. Deletions cut 1 base from V and 2 bases from J, with 9 bases between. DNA of the CDR3: TGCGCCAGCAGCTTGCCGGGGGGGAACTATGGCTACACCTTC. It yields the protein CASSLPGGNYGYTF.

The V call is TRBV2, the J call TRBJ2-1; tentative D call: TRBD2 (6 bases). The germline V and J ends were trimmed by 6 bases and 0 bases, with 9 bases remaining between them. In germline, CDR1 is SNHLY, CDR2 FYNNEI. The CDR3 contains 14 residues. The CDR3 here is CASRTSNSYNEQFF. The CDR3, as DNA: TGTGCCAGCAGGACTAGTAACTCCTACAATGAGCAGTTCTTC. Based on the CDR3 plus reference TRBV2 and TRBJ2-1, the full variable domain is EPEVTQTPSHQVTQMGQEVILRCVPISNHLYFYWYRQILGQKVEFLVSFYNNEISEKSEIFDDQFSVERPDGSNFTLKIRSTKLEDSAMYFCASRTSNSYNEQFFGPGTRLTVL.

The chain carries TRBV14 and TRBJ2-7, with TRBD2 matching 10 bases. Germline V gene lookup returns CDR1 SGHDN and CDR2 FVKESK. Germline trimming cut 1 base from V and 3 bases from J; bases unmatched to any gene: 6. CDR3 length: 16 residues. The CDR3 sequence is CASSQGGSGGSYEQYF. CDR3 in DNA: TGTGCCAGCAGCCAAGGTGGTAGCGGGGGGAGCTACGAGCAGTACTTC.

The chain recombines TRBV7-2 with TRBJ1-3, with 8 bases lining up with TRBD1. V shed 4 bases, J shed 0 bases, and the junction held 11 bases outside the gene matches. Germline-derived CDR1 and CDR2 are SGHTA and FQGNSA. The CDR3 loop spans 18 amino acids. The CDR3 spells CASSSLGPGQGSGNTIYF. The CDR3 DNA reads TGTGCCAGCAGCTCCTTGGGGCCTGGACAGGGCTCTGGAAACACCATATATTTT.

The rearrangement joins TRBV5-1 to TRBJ2-1; the match to TRBD2 covers 9 bases. Germline V gene sequence: CDR1 SGHRS, CDR2 YFSETQ. V lost 1 base and J lost 10; bases outside the gene matches: 0. The length of the CDR3 is 12 residues. The CDR3 DNA reads TGCGCCAGCAGCTTGACTAGCGGGGAGCAGTTCTTC. Translated: CASSLTSGEQFF.

Only a few counts were recorded for this clone. This chain joins TRBV19 and TRBJ1-5; D gene uncertain. The germline V gene has CDR1 LNHDA and CDR2 SQIVND (reference sequence). The CDR3 has 14 amino acids. The V end was cut by 0 bases, the J end by 7 bases, with 10 bases between. For the CDR3, the DNA is TGTGCCAGTAGTATAGAAGGACCCGACCAGCCCCAGCATTTT. The encoded protein is CASSIEGPDQPQHF.

This clone was found once. The chain carries TRBV2 and TRBJ1-5, with D possibly being TRBD1 (5 bases). V was shortened by 0 bases and J by 3 bases, with 18 bases between the two germline ends. Looked up from germline, CDR1 is SNHLY and CDR2 is FYNNEI. The CDR3 extends over 18 amino acids. This CDR3 is CASSEARGRALDNQPQHF. As DNA, the CDR3 is TGTGCCAGCAGTGAAGCGCGGGGCAGGGCCTTGGACAATCAGCCCCAGCATTTT.

The DNA for the CDR3 is TGTGCCAGCCGACTCGATTCCTACAATGAGCAGTTCTTC. Translated: CASRLDSYNEQFF. This chain connects TRBV5-4 to TRBJ2-1; D is uncertain. Germline loops: CDR1 SGHNT, CDR2 YYREEE (reference sequence). The length of the CDR3 is 13 residues. The germline V and J ends were trimmed by 7 bases and 1 base, with 9 bases remaining between them. The full variable domain, rest sourced from reference TRBV5-4 and TRBJ2-1, is ETGVTQSPTHLIKTRGQQVTLRCSSQSGHNTVSWYQQALGQGPQFIFQYYREEENGRGNFPPRFSGLQFPNYSSELNVNALELDDSALYLCASRLDSYNEQFFGPGTRLTVL.

This rearrangement joins TRBV10-1 to TRBJ2-3; D is undetermined. This CDR3 contains 17 residues. V lost 6 bases and J lost 4, with 23 bases in between. The V gene's germline CDR1 is WNHNN and CDR2 SYGVQD (reference sequence). The CDR3 loop reads CASSPSNANGGADTQYF. CDR3 bases: TGCGCCAGCAGCCCCTCAAACGCAAATGGTGGGGCAGATACGCAGTATTTT.

The rearrangement joins TRBV15 to TRBJ1-5; 8 bases align to TRBD1. Per the germline V gene, CDR1 is LNHNV and CDR2 is YYDKDF (reference sequence). V dropped 3 bases and J dropped 7; count of bases not matched to a gene: 14. CDR3 length: 17 residues. The CDR3 nucleotides read TGTGCCACCAGCAGCGCAAGTACAGGGGGTGATAAGCAGCCCCAGCATTTT. Translating gives CATSSASTGGDKQPQHF. Complete variable domain (other parts from reference TRBV15 and TRBJ1-5): DAMVIQNPRYQVTQFGKPVTLSCSQTLNHNVMYWYQQKSSQAPKLLFHYYDKDFNNEADTPDNFQSRRPNTSFCFLDIRSPGLGDTAMYLCATSSASTGGDKQPQHFGDGTRLSIL.

This rearrangement joins TRBV5-1 to TRBJ1-2; weak D call: TRBD1 (5 bases). The CDR3 is 14 amino acids. The V end lost 1 base, the J end lost 2 bases, and 9 bases lay between the germline ends. The germline V gene encodes CDR1 SGHRS and CDR2 YFSETQ. The CDR3 spells CASSLTRDNYGYTF. CDR3 coding DNA: TGCGCCAGCAGCTTGACCAGGGACAACTATGGCTACACCTTC.

The chain combines TRBV4-3 with TRBJ2-6; D gene ambiguous. The V gene lost 0 bases and the J gene lost 0 bases, with 6 bases spanning the gap. Looked up from germline, CDR1 is LGHNA and CDR2 is YSLEER. The CDR3 has 16 amino acids. The CDR3 region has the DNA TGCGCCAGCAGCCAAGAGGCCGTCTCTGGGGCCAACGTCCTGACTTTC. It translates to CASSQEAVSGANVLTF.

In this sample, this clone turned up once. V usage is TRBV6-6 and J usage is TRBJ1-3, with 9 bases lining up with TRBD1. Per germline, CDR1 MNHNY and CDR2 SVGAGI (reference sequence). The CDR3 loop spans 15 amino acids. V lost 2 bases, J lost 2 bases, and 1 base stayed unmatched. CDR3 sequence reads: CASSYDRGTGNTIYF. The CDR3 nucleotides are TGTGCCAGCAGTTACGACAGGGGGACTGGAAACACCATATATTTT.

The chain recombines TRBV4-1 with TRBJ2-1, with TRBD1 matching 8 bases. V shed 4 bases and J 2 bases; nucleotides not matched to a gene: 7. The CDR3 is made up of 16 amino acids. The germline V gene has CDR1 MGHRA and CDR2 YSYEKL. The CDR3 loop is CASSRPGQATYNEQFF. The DNA for the CDR3 is TGCGCCAGCAGCCGACCGGGACAGGCAACCTACAATGAGCAGTTCTTC.

The chain has TRBV6-6 and TRBJ1-2; D gene ambiguous. The V end was cut by 6 bases, the J end by 7 bases, with 12 bases between. This CDR3 has 12 residues. CDR1 and CDR2 from the germline V gene are MNHNY and SVGAGI (reference sequence). The CDR3 nucleotides read TGTGCCAGCAGCCCCCCGGAGGGTGGCTACACCTTC. Translated: CASSPPEGGYTF.